One T cell receptor (beta chain) is described in this entry. Here immunoSEQ multiplex PCR was the method, and the copy in TCRdb shows in-frame clones only, minus some. The table lists several thousand clones, roughly 69% of them singletons. The data originate from a study of T cells in tumors after PD-1 blockade. Study overall: A subset received ongoing vismodegib 150 mg daily alongside anti-PD-1 therapy.

The input for sequencing was tumor tissue, taken after anti-PD-1 treatment. This sequence was found in a human donor with basal cell carcinoma.

The CDR3 DNA sequence: TGTGCCAGCAGCTTATTCGGACTAGCGGGGGGCAAGACAGATACGCAGTATTTT. It encodes CASSLFGLAGGKTDTQYF. V and J are TRBV11-2 and TRBJ2-3; 14 bases fit TRBD2. The trim removed 2 bases at V and 3 bases at J, leaving 7 bases unmatched. CDR3 length: 18 residues. Looked up from germline, CDR1 is SGHAT and CDR2 is FQNNGV.